The 17 T cell receptor delta chains listed next were all sequenced from one sample in a study of Vδ1+ human thymocytes. Study observations and caveats: Highly polyclonal TRG and TRD repertoires with Gaussian CDR3 length distributions appeared in thymus.

RNA was extracted from the cells and then reverse transcribed. Pooled V-gene forward primers with one constant-region reverse primer generated the CDR3 amplicons by multiplex PCR. TCRdb reprocessed the multiplex PCR reads through CATT. The sample lists tens of thousands of delta-chain clones, roughly 15% occurring once. For these receptors, no antigen is known. The sample was Vdelta1+ gamma-delta thymocytes from the thymus. Subset of the sample: FACS-sorted CD3+ TCRalphabeta- TCRVdelta1+ TCRVdelta2- thymocytes. Every receptor here comes from a boy under two years old who had congenital heart surgery.

The genes are TRDV1 and TRDJ1; D is perhaps TRDD3 (6 bases). V was cut by 2 bases and J by 0 bases, with 19 bases left in between. The CDR3 has 18 amino acids. Germline-derived CDR1 and CDR2 are TSWWSYY and QGS. CDR3 amino acids: CALGESSLGIPYTDKLIF. DNA for the CDR3: TGTGCTCTTGGGGAATCGAGTCTGGGGATCCCGTACACCGATAAACTCATCTTT.

The chain couples TRDV1 to TRDJ1; 7 bases are shared with TRDD3. The CDR3 contains 20 residues. Unmatched junction bases numbered 18, after V lost 1 base and J lost 1 base. Per the germline V gene, CDR1 is TSWWSYY and CDR2 is QGS. CDR3 sequence reads: CALGEPGSTASWGRTDKLIF. In DNA form, the CDR3 reads TGTGCTCTTGGGGAACCAGGGTCTACTGCGTCCTGGGGGCGCACCGATAAACTCATCTTT.

This clone appeared a few times. The J gene is TRDJ1, the V gene TRDV1, with 8 positions matching TRDD3. Germline lookup yields CDR1 TSWWSYY and CDR2 QGS. The CDR3 loop spans 21 amino acids. V was pared by 2 bases and J by 3 bases, with 23 bases of the junction left unmatched. The CDR3 loop reads CALGEGTAGLRSWGSPDKLIF. The CDR3 DNA reads TGTGCTCTTGGGGAAGGAACGGCCGGACTACGAAGCTGGGGGAGCCCCGATAAACTCATCTTT.

This clone has only a few counts. This chain links TRDV1 with TRDJ1, with a weak D call TRDD3 (6 bases). The CDR3 length is 24 residues. Germline V lookup: CDR1 TSWWSYY, CDR2 QGS. The V end was cut by 0 bases, the J end by 0 bases, with 35 bases between. CDR3 nucleotide sequence: TGTGCTCTTGGGGAACTATTTTCCCAGCCCCCCCTTAGACCTTGGGGGGAATACACCGATAAACTCATCTTT. Protein sequence: CALGELFSQPPLRPWGEYTDKLIF.

The genes are TRDV1 and TRDJ1, with TRDD3 as a possible D gene (6 bases). Trimming cost V 1 base and J 0 bases, with 9 bases left between them. CDR1 and CDR2 (germline): TSWWSYY, QGS. CDR3 length: 15 residues. The CDR3 bases are TGTGCTCTTGGGGAACGTGGATACTACACCGATAAACTCATCTTT. This gives the protein CALGERGYYTDKLIF.

This clone was counted between two and nine times. V and J are TRDV1 and TRDJ1, with 9 bases identical to TRDD3. J was trimmed by 0 bases and V by 7 bases; bases with no gene match: 27. Germline CDR1 TSWWSYY, CDR2 QGS. This CDR3 is built from 22 residues. CDR3 protein: CALDLVGPKNNLGIRDTDKLIF. CDR3 DNA sequence: TGTGCTCTTGATCTAGTTGGCCCTAAAAATAATCTGGGGATACGCGACACCGATAAACTCATCTTT.

This clone appeared once. The chain employs TRDV1 and TRDJ1; 13 bases are shared with TRDD3. The junction had 13 bases not matched to a gene; V was cut back by 0 bases and J by 0 bases. The CDR3 is 21 amino acids. Germline V gene lookup returns CDR1 TSWWSYY and CDR2 QGS. CDR3: CALGELRYWGIRRSYTDKLIF. The DNA for the CDR3 is TGTGCTCTTGGGGAACTCCGCTACTGGGGGATACGAAGGTCGTACACCGATAAACTCATCTTT.

This rearrangement joins TRDV1 to TRDJ1, with a tentative D call TRDD3 (6 bases). Germline CDR1 reads TSWWSYY; CDR2 reads QGS. The CDR3 covers 14 residues. V shed 6 bases and J shed 4 bases, with 15 bases lying between them. In nucleotides, the CDR3 is TGTGCTCTTGGAGCCCTTGGGGGGCTCGATAAACTCATCTTT. As protein: CALGALGGLDKLIF.

The V call is TRDV1, the J call TRDJ1, with D unclear. The CDR3 has 20 residues. Germline lookup yields CDR1 TSWWSYY and CDR2 QGS. Trimming cost V 0 bases and J 1 base, with 24 bases left between them. CDR3 DNA: TGTGCTCTTGGGGAACTTACGTCCGACATCGCACCACGTTGCACCGATAAACTCATCTTT. It is translated as CALGELTSDIAPRCTDKLIF.

This clone was seen more than once but under ten times. The chain has TRDV2 and TRDJ3, with D perhaps matching TRDD3 (5 bases). The V gene's germline CDR1 is GEAIGNYY and CDR2 EKD. The V and J ends lost 0 bases and 0 bases respectively, with 14 bases between them. CDR3 length equals 19 residues. CDR3 DNA sequence: TGTGCCTGTGACACCCTACTACGGGATGGCTCCTGGGACACCCGACAGATGTTTTTC. This codes for CACDTLLRDGSWDTRQMFF.

This clone was counted only a few times. V usage is TRDV1 and J usage is TRDJ1; 7 bases are a match to TRDD3. The CDR3 loop spans 19 amino acids. Germline V lookup: CDR1 TSWWSYY, CDR2 QGS. V gave up 2 bases and J gave up 0 bases; unmatched junction bases: 15. CDR3 nucleotides: TGTGCTCTTGGGGAAAACACTCATGGCTGGGGGCCGTACACCGATAAACTCATCTTT. Encoded protein: CALGENTHGWGPYTDKLIF.

The V call is TRDV2, the J call TRDJ1; 9 nucleotides line up with TRDD3. V dropped 4 bases and J dropped 0; count of bases not matched to a gene: 5. Germline V gene data show CDR1 as GEAIGNYY and CDR2 as EKD. The CDR3 covers 15 residues. Written as DNA, the CDR3 is TGTGCCTGTGAAACTGGGGGACGATACACCGATAAACTCATCTTT. Encoded protein: CACETGGRYTDKLIF.

The chain carries TRDV1 and TRDJ1; 8 bases match TRDD3. The V and J ends lost 2 bases and 0 bases, in that order; junction bases with no gene match: 23. The CDR3 runs 22 residues. In germline, CDR1 is TSWWSYY, CDR2 QGS. Here the CDR3 reads CALGEGPTHWRLGGNYTDKLIF. CDR3 sequence (DNA): TGTGCTCTTGGGGAAGGTCCCACCCATTGGCGACTGGGGGGTAACTACACCGATAAACTCATCTTT.

J is TRDJ1 and V is TRDV1; 7 bases are a match to TRDD3. Germline V gene data show CDR1 as TSWWSYY and CDR2 as QGS. CDR3 size: 21 residues. V gave up 5 bases and J gave up 2 bases; unmatched junction bases: 26. In DNA, the CDR3 is TGTGCTCTTGGGCCCCCCTTTTCCCCTTTCTGGGGGCTACCACAGACCGATAAACTCATCTTT. As protein: CALGPPFSPFWGLPQTDKLIF.

The gene calls are TRDV1 and TRDJ1, with 9 bases lining up with TRDD3. Trimming removed 3 bases from V and 3 bases from J; junction bases left unmatched: 20. The CDR3 consists of 20 residues. From germline, CDR1 is TSWWSYY and CDR2 QGS. In DNA form, the CDR3 reads TGTGCTCTTGGGGACCTCCTGTTCCTACCCTGGGGGATGGGGGCCGATAAACTCATCTTT. Its protein product is CALGDLLFLPWGMGADKLIF.

The chain carries TRDV1 and TRDJ1; D may be TRDD3 (10 bases). This CDR3 comprises 27 residues. Trimming shortened V by 1 base and J by 0 bases, and 45 bases separated the two germline ends. The germline V gene encodes CDR1 TSWWSYY and CDR2 QGS. The CDR3 DNA reads as TGTGCTCTTGGGGAACCCCCGCCTTCCTACGCACTTTCCGGGGGATACGCGTCGGGTGTGTACACCGATAAACTCATCTTT. Translating it yields CALGEPPPSYALSGGYASGVYTDKLIF.

The sample holds a few counts of this clone. The genes are TRDV1 and TRDJ1, with 9 positions matching TRDD2. The CDR3 spans 22 residues. Germline CDR1 is TSWWSYY and CDR2 is QGS. The V gene end was trimmed by 3 bases and the J gene end by 8 bases; junction bases not matched to a gene: 31. The DNA of the CDR3 is TGTGCTCTTGGGGAGCGCCTCTACCCTCCCTTCCTACGGCCCAAAGGGGTGCTAAAACTCATCTTT. Its protein is CALGERLYPPFLRPKGVLKLIF.